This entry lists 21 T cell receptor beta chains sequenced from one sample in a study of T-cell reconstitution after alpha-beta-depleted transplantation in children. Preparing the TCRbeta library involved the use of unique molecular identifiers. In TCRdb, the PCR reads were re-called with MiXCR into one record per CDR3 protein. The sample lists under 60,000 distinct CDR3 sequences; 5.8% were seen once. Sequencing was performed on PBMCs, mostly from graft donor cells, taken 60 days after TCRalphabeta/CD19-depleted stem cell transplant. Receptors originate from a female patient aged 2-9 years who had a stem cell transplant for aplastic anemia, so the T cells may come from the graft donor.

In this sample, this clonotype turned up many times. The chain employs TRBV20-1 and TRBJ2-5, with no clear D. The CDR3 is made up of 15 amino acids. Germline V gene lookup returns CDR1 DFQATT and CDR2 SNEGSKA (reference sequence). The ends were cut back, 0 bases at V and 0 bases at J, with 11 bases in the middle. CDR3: CSARDLSRDQETQYF. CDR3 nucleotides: TGCAGTGCTAGAGATCTTTCCAGAGACCAAGAGACCCAGTACTTC.

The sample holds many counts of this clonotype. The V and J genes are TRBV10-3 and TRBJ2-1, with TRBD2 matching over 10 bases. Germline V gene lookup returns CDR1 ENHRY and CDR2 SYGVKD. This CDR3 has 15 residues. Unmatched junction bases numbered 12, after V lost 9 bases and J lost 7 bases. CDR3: CAMGFSGGRLNEQFF. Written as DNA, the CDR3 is TGTGCCATGGGATTTAGCGGGGGGCGTTTGAATGAGCAGTTCTTC.

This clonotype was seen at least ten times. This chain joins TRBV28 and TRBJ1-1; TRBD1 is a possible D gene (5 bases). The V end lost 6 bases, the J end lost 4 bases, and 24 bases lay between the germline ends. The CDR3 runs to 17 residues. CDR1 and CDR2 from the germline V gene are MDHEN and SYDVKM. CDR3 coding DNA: TGTGCCAGCAGACCTAATACCGGGGACCTAGCTGGCACTGAAGCTTTCTTT. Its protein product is CASRPNTGDLAGTEAFF.

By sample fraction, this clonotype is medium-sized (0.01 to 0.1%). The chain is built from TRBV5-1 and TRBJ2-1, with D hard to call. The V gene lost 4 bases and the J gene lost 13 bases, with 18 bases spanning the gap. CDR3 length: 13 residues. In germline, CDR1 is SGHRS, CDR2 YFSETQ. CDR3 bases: TGCGCCAGCAGCCGAACCGAGTCCGGGCCCCAGTTCTTC. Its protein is CASSRTESGPQFF.

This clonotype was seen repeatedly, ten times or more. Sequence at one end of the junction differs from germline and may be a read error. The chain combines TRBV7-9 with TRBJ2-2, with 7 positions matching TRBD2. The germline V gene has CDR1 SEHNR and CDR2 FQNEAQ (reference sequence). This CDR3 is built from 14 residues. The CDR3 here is CASSLAAHTGELFF. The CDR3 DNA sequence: TGTGCCAGCAGCCTAGCGGCCCACACCGGGGAGCTGTTTTTT.

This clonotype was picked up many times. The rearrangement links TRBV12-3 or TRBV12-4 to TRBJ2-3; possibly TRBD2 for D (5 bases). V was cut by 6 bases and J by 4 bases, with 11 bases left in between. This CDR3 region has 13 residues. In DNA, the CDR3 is TGTGCCAGCAGCCTCTCGGGATCAGATACGCAGTATTTT. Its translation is CASSLSGSDTQYF.

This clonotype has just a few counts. The CDR3 spells CASSPLSPSNYGYTF. The CDR3 nucleotides read TGTGCCAGCAGTCCCCTTTCCCCCTCTAACTATGGCTACACCTTC. This sequence joins TRBV27 and TRBJ1-2, with D hard to call. Trimming pared 5 bases from V and 0 bases from J, leaving 13 bases between. Germline V gene data show CDR1 as MNHEY and CDR2 as SMNVEV (reference sequence). The CDR3 length is 15 residues.

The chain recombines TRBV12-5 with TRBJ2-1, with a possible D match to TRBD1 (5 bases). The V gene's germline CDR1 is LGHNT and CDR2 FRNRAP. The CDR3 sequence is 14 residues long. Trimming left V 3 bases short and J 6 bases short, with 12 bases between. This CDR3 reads CASGFVGRGNEQFF. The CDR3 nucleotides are TGTGCTAGTGGTTTCGTGGGAAGGGGCAATGAGCAGTTCTTC. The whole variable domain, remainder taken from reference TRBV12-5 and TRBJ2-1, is DARVTQTPRHKVTEMGQEVTMRCQPILGHNTVFWYRQTMMQGLELLAYFRNRAPLDDSGMPKDRFSAEMPDATLATLKIQPSEPRDSAVYFCASGFVGRGNEQFFGPGTRLTVL.

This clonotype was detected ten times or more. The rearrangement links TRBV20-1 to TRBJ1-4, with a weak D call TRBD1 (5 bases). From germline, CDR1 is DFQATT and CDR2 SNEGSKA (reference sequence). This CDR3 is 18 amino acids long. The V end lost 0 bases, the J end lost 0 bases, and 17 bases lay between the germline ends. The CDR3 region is CSAREPGIGLATNEKLFF. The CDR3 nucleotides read TGCAGTGCTAGAGAACCAGGGATTGGCTTAGCAACTAATGAAAAACTGTTTTTT.

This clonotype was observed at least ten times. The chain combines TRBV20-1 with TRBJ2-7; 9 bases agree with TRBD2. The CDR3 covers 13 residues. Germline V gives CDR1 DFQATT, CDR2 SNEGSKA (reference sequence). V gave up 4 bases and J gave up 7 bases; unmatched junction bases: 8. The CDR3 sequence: CSAKKAGGGEQYF. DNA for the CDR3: TGCAGTGCTAAAAAAGCGGGAGGTGGTGAGCAGTACTTC.

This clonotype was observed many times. The CDR3 region has the DNA TGTGCCAGCAGCGGCGACCCCGGGAAGTATGGCTACACCTTC. Translation gives CASSGDPGKYGYTF. The chain uses TRBV5-6 and TRBJ1-2; D gene ambiguous. Trimming stripped 4 bases from V and 5 bases from J, with 15 bases between. The CDR3 contains 14 residues. Per germline, CDR1 SGHDT and CDR2 YYEEEE.

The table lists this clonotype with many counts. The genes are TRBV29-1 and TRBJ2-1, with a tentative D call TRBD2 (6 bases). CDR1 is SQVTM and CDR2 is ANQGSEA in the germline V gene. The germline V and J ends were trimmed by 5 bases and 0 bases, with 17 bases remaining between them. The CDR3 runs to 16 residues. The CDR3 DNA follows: TGCAGCGTTAGTAGCAAACGGGGGAGCTCCTACAATGAGCAGTTCTTC. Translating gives CSVSSKRGSSYNEQFF.

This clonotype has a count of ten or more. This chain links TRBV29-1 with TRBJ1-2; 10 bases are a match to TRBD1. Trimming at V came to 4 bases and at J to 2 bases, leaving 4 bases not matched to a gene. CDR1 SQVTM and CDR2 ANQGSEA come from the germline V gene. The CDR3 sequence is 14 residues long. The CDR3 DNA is TGCAGCGTTGGCTTGGACAGGGGGAACTATGGCTACACCTTC. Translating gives CSVGLDRGNYGYTF.

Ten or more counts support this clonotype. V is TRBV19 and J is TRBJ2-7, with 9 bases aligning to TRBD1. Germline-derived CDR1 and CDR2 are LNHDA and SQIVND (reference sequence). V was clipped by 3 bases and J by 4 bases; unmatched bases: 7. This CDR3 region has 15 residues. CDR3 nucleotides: TGTGCCAGTAGTATTGGAGACAGGGGGATGTACGAGCAGTACGTC. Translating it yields CASSIGDRGMYEQYV.

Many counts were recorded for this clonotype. As DNA, the CDR3 is TGTGCCAGCAGGATCCGGACAACTAATGAAAAACTGTTTTTT. Translation gives CASRIRTTNEKLFF. V is TRBV6-5 and J is TRBJ1-4; D call uncertain. CDR1 is MNHEY, CDR2 SVGAGI, per germline. The CDR3 has 14 amino acids. The germline V and J ends were trimmed by 6 bases and 0 bases, with 8 bases remaining between them.

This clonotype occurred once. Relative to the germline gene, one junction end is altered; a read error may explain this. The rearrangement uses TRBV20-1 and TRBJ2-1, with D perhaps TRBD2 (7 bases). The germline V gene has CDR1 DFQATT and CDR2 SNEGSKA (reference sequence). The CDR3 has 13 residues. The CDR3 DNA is TGCAGTGCTACCAAGGGGGGGTTTAATGACCAGTTCTTC. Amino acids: CSATKGGFNDQFF.

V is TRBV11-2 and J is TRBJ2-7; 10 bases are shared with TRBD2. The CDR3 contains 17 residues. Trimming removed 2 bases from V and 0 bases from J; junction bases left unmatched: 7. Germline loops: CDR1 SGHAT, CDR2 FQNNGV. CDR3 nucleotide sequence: TGTGCCAGCAGCTTAAGTGGAGGACTAGCGGACTCCTACGAGCAGTACTTC. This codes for CASSLSGGLADSYEQYF. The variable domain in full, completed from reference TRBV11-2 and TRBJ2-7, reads EAGVAQSPRYKIIEKRQSVAFWCNPISGHATLYWYQQILGQGPKLLIQFQNNGVVDDSQLPKDRFSAERLKGVDSTLKIQPAKLEDSAVYLCASSLSGGLADSYEQYFGPGTRLTVT.

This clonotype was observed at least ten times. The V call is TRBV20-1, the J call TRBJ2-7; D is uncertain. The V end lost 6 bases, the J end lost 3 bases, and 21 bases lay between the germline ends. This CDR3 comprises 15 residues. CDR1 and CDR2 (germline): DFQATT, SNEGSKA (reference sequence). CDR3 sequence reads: CSAVPHSKGNYEQYF. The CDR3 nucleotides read TGCAGTGCCGTACCACACAGCAAAGGGAACTACGAGCAGTACTTC.

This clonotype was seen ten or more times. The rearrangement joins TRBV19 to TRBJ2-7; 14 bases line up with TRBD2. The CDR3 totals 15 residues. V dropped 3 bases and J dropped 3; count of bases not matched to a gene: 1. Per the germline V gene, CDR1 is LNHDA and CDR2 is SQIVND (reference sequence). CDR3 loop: CASSIGTSGSYEQYF. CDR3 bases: TGTGCCAGTAGTATCGGGACTAGCGGGAGCTACGAGCAGTACTTC.

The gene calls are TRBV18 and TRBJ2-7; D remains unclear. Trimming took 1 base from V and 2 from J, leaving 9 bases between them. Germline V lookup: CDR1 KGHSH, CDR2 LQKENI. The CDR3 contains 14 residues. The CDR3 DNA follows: TGTGCCAGCTCACCACACTCGAGGACCTACGAGCAGTACTTC. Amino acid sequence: CASSPHSRTYEQYF. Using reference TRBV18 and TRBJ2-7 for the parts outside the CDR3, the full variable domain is NAGVMQNPRHLVRRRGQEARLRCSPMKGHSHVYWYRQLPEEGLKFMVYLQKENIIDESGMPKERFSAEFPKEGPSILRIQQVVRGDSAAYFCASSPHSRTYEQYFGPGTRLTVT.

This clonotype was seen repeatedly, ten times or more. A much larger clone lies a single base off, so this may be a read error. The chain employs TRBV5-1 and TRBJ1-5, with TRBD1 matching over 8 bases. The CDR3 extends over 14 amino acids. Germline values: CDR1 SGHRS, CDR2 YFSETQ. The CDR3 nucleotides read TGCGCCAGCAGCAGAGGACAGGGCGGTCAGCCCCAGCAATTT. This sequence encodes CASSRGQGGQPQQF.